These 4 T cell receptor beta chains were all obtained from the same sample, sequenced in a study of blood T cell repertoires in COVID-19. The method was immunoSEQ multiplex PCR; TCRdb's version includes in-frame clones alone and lacks a portion of them. The repertoire includes hundreds of thousands of clones, around 89% of them detected once, and around 1.1% sits in the top ten. Sequencing input: PBMCs or T cells enriched from blood (not recorded which). These receptors were taken from a man between 25 and 39 years old who had recovered from COVID-19.

This sequence joins TRBV3-1 (or the pseudogene TRBV3-2) and TRBJ2-1; 9 nucleotides agree with TRBD2. Trimming cost V 1 base and J 10 bases; bases outside gene matches: 11. Germline CDR1 is LGHDT and CDR2 is YNNKEL (reference sequence). The CDR3 has 16 residues. This CDR3 is CASSQGASGVGGEQFF. As DNA, the CDR3 is TGTGCCAGCAGCCAAGGGGCTAGCGGGGTTGGGGGGGAGCAGTTCTTC.

The chain has TRBV18 and TRBJ1-4; D uncertain. Trimming removed 3 bases from V and 4 bases from J, with 9 bases in between. The CDR3 has 14 amino acids. In germline, CDR1 is KGHSH, CDR2 LQKENI. The CDR3 region is CASSPSGNNEKLFF. CDR3 in DNA: TGTGCCAGCTCACCTTCGGGGAATAATGAAAAACTGTTTTTT.

This chain links TRBV27 with TRBJ2-7; TRBD1 agrees at 7 bases. From germline, CDR1 is MNHEY and CDR2 SMNVEV (reference sequence). The CDR3 length is 16 residues. The V segment lost 6 bases and the J segment 5 bases; nucleotides outside the gene matches: 16. In DNA form, the CDR3 reads TGTGCCAGCAGCCAGAGCCCTTCGACAGGGATGGACGAGCAGTACTTC. Translation gives CASSQSPSTGMDEQYF.

The rearrangement links TRBV20-1 to TRBJ2-3, with TRBD2 matching 8 bases. Losses at the gene ends were 3 bases for V and 2 bases for J; bases not matched to a gene: 7. The CDR3 covers 15 residues. The germline V gene encodes CDR1 DFQATT and CDR2 SNEGSKA (reference sequence). In DNA form, the CDR3 reads TGCAGTGCTAGTGTAGTAGCGGGGTACACAGATACGCAGTATTTT. As protein: CSASVVAGYTDTQYF.